Included here is one TCR beta chain sequence, with context. Next came a second PCR, run for roughly 7 to 12 cycles, which used a sample-barcoded 5' primer along with a J-beta primer mix. Each CDR3 protein gets one entry after TCRdb re-called the 5' RACE reads with MiXCR. This sample has 1.5 million to 2 million distinct CDR3 sequences, with around 48% found just once. These data come from a study of blood T cells in healthy people across ages. The CDR3 has 15 residues. The germline V gene has CDR1 SGHRS and CDR2 YFSETQ. The germline V and J ends were trimmed by 0 bases and 5 bases, with 12 bases remaining between them.

The chain links TRBV5-1 to TRBJ2-1; TRBD1 or TRBD2 may be the D gene (6 bases each). Input material: blood. This TCR derives from a woman between 35 and 50 years old in good health. CDR3 DNA: TGCGCCAGCAGCTTGGGGGGGGCAGGCAACAATGAGCAGTTCTTC. This codes for CASSLGGAGNNEQFF.